Below, 30 T cell receptor beta chains from the same sample are listed, as sequenced in a study of human T cells and chemical hapten exposure. Time point meaning: patch test 2, 6 weeks after DPC sensitization. The treatment: therapeutic diphenylcyclopropenone sensitization with weekly scalp DPC. TCRdb reprocessed the RACE reads via MiXCR and lists one record per CDR3 protein. The sample contains tens of thousands of distinct CDR3 sequences, 9.5% to 13% of which appear only once. The specimen comprised whole blood, sampled in connection with sensitization to the hapten diphenylcyclopropenone (DPC). Source of these receptors: a woman in her 30s with alopecia areata. Some clones in this sample may be carry-over from other donors' samples.

The gene calls are TRBV11-2 and TRBJ2-3; TRBD2 might be the D (5 bases). Trimming pared 6 bases from V and 1 base from J, leaving 20 bases between. Germline CDR1 and CDR2: SGHAT and FQNNGV. The CDR3 length is 17 residues. The CDR3 DNA reads TGTGCCAGCAGTCAAGGGAGAGGATGGGTTGGCACAGATACGCAGTATTTT. It translates to CASSQGRGWVGTDTQYF.

The gene calls are TRBV30 and TRBJ2-1; no reliable D call. This CDR3 region has 11 residues. V shed 2 bases and J shed 4 bases, with 3 bases lying between them. CDR1 is GTSNPN, CDR2 SVGIG, per germline (reference sequence). CDR3: CAWSHYNEQFF. The CDR3 region has the DNA TGTGCCTGGAGTCATTACAATGAGCAGTTCTTC.

This clonotype showed up many times. This chain uses TRBV18 with TRBJ1-1; 8 nucleotides match TRBD1. From germline, CDR1 is KGHSH and CDR2 LQKENI. V trimming: 1 base; J trimming: 0 bases; junction bases outside the gene matches: 4. CDR3 length: 16 residues. The CDR3 coding sequence is TGTGCCAGCTCACCACAACAGGGGGATATGAACACTGAAGCTTTCTTT. As protein: CASSPQQGDMNTEAFF.

There are many counts of this clonotype. The chain employs TRBV20-1 and TRBJ2-2, with D possibly matching TRBD2 (7 bases). V was shortened by 5 bases and J by 0 bases, with 16 bases between the two germline ends. Germline V gene lookup returns CDR1 DFQATT and CDR2 SNEGSKA (reference sequence). The CDR3 covers 16 residues. In DNA form, the CDR3 reads TGCAGTGCTCTGGGGGGGCCAGGGACGAACACCGGGGAGCTGTTTTTT. Translating gives CSALGGPGTNTGELFF.

The chain carries TRBV6-5 and TRBJ2-7; TRBD1 matches at 7 bases. The CDR3 has 17 residues. Germline assignment: CDR1 MNHEY and CDR2 SVGAGI. The ends lost 0 bases at V and 6 bases at J; junction bases unmatched: 14. CDR3 in DNA: TGTGCCAGCAGTTACTCTCCCCATTGGACAGGAGGTAGCGAGCAGTACTTC. Its translation is CASSYSPHWTGGSEQYF.

This clonotype was observed a few times. The chain links TRBV7-9 to TRBJ2-3; 8 nucleotides align to TRBD2. Germline V lookup: CDR1 SEHNR, CDR2 FQNEAQ (reference sequence). Trimming removed 5 bases from V and 4 bases from J; junction bases left unmatched: 17. The CDR3 loop spans 18 amino acids. The CDR3 DNA sequence: TGTGCCAGCAGCCCGCGTCTAGCGGGTCCACTCAAGGCAGATACGCAGTATTTT. Translated: CASSPRLAGPLKADTQYF.

This clonotype appeared many times. This chain connects TRBV3-1 to TRBJ2-1, with no clear D. The CDR3 covers 15 residues. Trimming left V 0 bases short and J 11 bases short, with 17 bases between. From germline, CDR1 is LGHDT and CDR2 YNNKEL (reference sequence). CDR3: CASSQESRLGRQQFF. CDR3 sequence (DNA): TGTGCCAGCAGCCAAGAAAGCCGACTTGGCAGGCAGCAGTTCTTC.

As for this clonotype: This could be a read error, since a much larger clone is one nucleotide away. The V call is TRBV6-5, the J call TRBJ1-6, with D maybe TRBD1 (6 bases). The germline V and J ends were trimmed by 7 bases and 3 bases, with 16 bases remaining between them. The CDR3 covers 16 residues. Looked up from germline, CDR1 is MNHEY and CDR2 is SVGAGI. The CDR3 loop reads CASTRGGGGYNSPLHF. The CDR3, as DNA: TGTGCCAGCACCCGTGGGGGGGGCGGCTATAATTCACCCCTCCACTTT.

This clonotype was seen many times. The chain has TRBV29-1 and TRBJ1-1; 12 bases match TRBD1. V lost 6 bases and J lost 0; bases outside the gene matches: 2. Germline assignment: CDR1 SQVTM and CDR2 ANQGSEA. CDR3 size: 14 residues. The CDR3 nucleotides are TGCAGCGTCAGGGACAGGGGGCTGAACACTGAAGCTTTCTTT. Translated: CSVRDRGLNTEAFF.

This clonotype was found many times. V usage is TRBV11-3 and J usage is TRBJ1-1, with unresolved D. V gave up 0 bases and J gave up 0 bases, with 5 bases separating them. Germline V gene data show CDR1 as SGHNT and CDR2 as YENEEA. This CDR3 spans 14 amino acids. The CDR3 coding sequence is TGTGCCAGCAGCTTAGATCGCATGAACACTGAAGCTTTCTTT. Protein sequence: CASSLDRMNTEAFF.

The chain links TRBV28 to TRBJ2-6; D gene uncertain. Deletions cut 5 bases from V and 1 base from J, with 9 bases between. Looked up from germline, CDR1 is MDHEN and CDR2 is SYDVKM. CDR3 length: 15 residues. CDR3 in DNA: TGTGCCAGCAGTGTTGGTGGATCTGGGGCCAACGTCCTGACTTTC. It yields the protein CASSVGGSGANVLTF.

CDR3 nucleotide sequence: TGTGCCAGCAGTTTCCTAAAGGGGCCCACAGGCGCCTATGGCTACACCTTC. As protein: CASSFLKGPTGAYGYTF. The V and J genes are TRBV28 and TRBJ1-2, with D perhaps matching TRBD1 (5 bases). Germline CDR1 and CDR2: MDHEN and SYDVKM. Trimming took off 3 bases at V and 4 bases at J, with 21 bases between the two ends. CDR3 length equals 17 residues.

This clonotype was counted ten times or more. The chain carries TRBV18 and TRBJ2-1, with 10 bases matching TRBD1. Per the germline V gene, CDR1 is KGHSH and CDR2 is LQKENI. Unmatched junction bases numbered 0, after V lost 3 bases and J lost 1 base. This CDR3 contains 15 residues. The CDR3 protein is CASSPGQGSYNEQFF. CDR3 DNA sequence: TGTGCCAGCTCACCGGGACAGGGGTCCTACAATGAGCAGTTCTTC. Filled out from reference TRBV18 and TRBJ2-1, the complete variable domain reads NAGVMQNPRHLVRRRGQEARLRCSPMKGHSHVYWYRQLPEEGLKFMVYLQKENIIDESGMPKERFSAEFPKEGPSILRIQQVVRGDSAAYFCASSPGQGSYNEQFFGPGTRLTVL.

Ten or more counts support this clonotype. The J gene is TRBJ1-3, the V gene TRBV2; D might be TRBD1 (6 bases). V was trimmed by 5 bases and J by 0 bases, leaving 11 bases between them. CDR3 size: 15 residues. CDR1 and CDR2 (germline): SNHLY, FYNNEI. This chain's CDR3 is CASSPQGFSGNTIYF. The CDR3 DNA sequence: TGTGCCAGCAGTCCTCAGGGGTTCTCTGGAAACACCATATATTTT. Together with reference TRBV2 and TRBJ1-3, the CDR3 gives the full variable domain: EPEVTQTPSHQVTQMGQEVILRCVPISNHLYFYWYRQILGQKVEFLVSFYNNEISEKSEIFDDQFSVERPDGSNFTLKIRSTKLEDSAMYFCASSPQGFSGNTIYFGEGSWLTVV.

This clonotype appeared many times. This sequence joins TRBV12-3 or TRBV12-4 and TRBJ2-1; 9 nucleotides align to TRBD1. V shed 3 bases and J 7 bases; nucleotides not matched to a gene: 7. The CDR3 spans 15 residues. CDR3 nucleotide sequence: TGTGCCAGCAGTTTTCAACAGGGGGCCGATAATGAGCAGTTCTTC. Amino acids: CASSFQQGADNEQFF.

This clonotype was counted at least ten times. This rearrangement joins TRBV29-1 to TRBJ2-1; 9 bases fit TRBD2. Germline-derived CDR1 and CDR2 are SQVTM and ANQGSEA. CDR3 length equals 13 residues. The J segment lost 8 bases and the V segment lost 4 bases, leaving 6 bases of the junction unmatched. The CDR3 region is CSVGSGSRYEQFF. The CDR3 DNA sequence: TGCAGCGTTGGTAGCGGGAGTAGGTATGAGCAGTTCTTC.

The table lists this clonotype with many counts. The rearrangement links TRBV20-1 to TRBJ1-4; 9 positions agree with TRBD1. Germline V lookup: CDR1 DFQATT, CDR2 SNEGSKA (reference sequence). The J segment lost 5 bases and the V segment lost 5 bases, leaving 9 bases of the junction unmatched. The CDR3 has 15 residues. CDR3 loop: CSAGDSGQGNEKLFF. The CDR3, as DNA: TGCAGTGCTGGGGATTCGGGACAGGGAAATGAAAAACTGTTTTTT.

At least ten counts were recorded for this clonotype. This chain links TRBV20-1 with TRBJ2-3; maybe TRBD2 (5 bases). Germline V gene lookup returns CDR1 DFQATT and CDR2 SNEGSKA (reference sequence). V lost 5 bases to trimming and J lost 2 bases, with 8 bases between them. This CDR3 comprises 12 residues. CDR3 sequence: CSALAYTDTQYF. The CDR3 coding sequence is TGCAGTGCTTTAGCGTACACAGATACGCAGTATTTT.

This clonotype appeared many times. The chain couples TRBV9 to TRBJ2-3, with no clear D. V lost 2 bases to trimming and J lost 0 bases, with 7 bases between them. CDR1 and CDR2 from the germline V gene are SGDLS and YYNGEE. The CDR3 totals 14 residues. The CDR3 sequence: CASSVASSTDTQYF. In DNA, the CDR3 is TGTGCCAGCAGCGTGGCATCTAGCACAGATACGCAGTATTTT.

This clonotype has a count of ten or more. This chain links TRBV29-1 with TRBJ2-7; TRBD2 is a possible D gene (6 bases). V dropped 6 bases and J dropped 7 bases, with 13 bases sitting between them. The CDR3 extends over 11 amino acids. The V gene's germline CDR1 is SQVTM and CDR2 ANQGSEA. CDR3 in DNA: TGCAGCGTCCAGGGTGCGGGAGAGCAGTACTTC. Protein sequence: CSVQGAGEQYF.

This clonotype has just a few counts. The V and J genes are TRBV4-2 and TRBJ2-7; TRBD2 aligns across 11 bases. J gave up 0 bases and V 3 bases, and 4 bases lay outside the gene matches. The CDR3 spans 16 residues. Germline V gene data show CDR1 as LGHNA and CDR2 as YNFKEQ. The CDR3 here is CASSQTSGVSSYEQYF. The CDR3 nucleotides are TGTGCCAGCAGCCAGACTAGCGGGGTCAGCTCCTACGAGCAGTACTTC.

The chain combines TRBV7-2 with TRBJ2-7; D is undetermined. The germline V gene has CDR1 SGHTA and CDR2 FQGNSA. CDR3 size: 11 residues. V was pared by 3 bases and J by 4 bases, with 4 bases between. The CDR3 spells CASSLRYEQYF. The CDR3 DNA sequence: TGTGCCAGCAGCTTGAGATACGAGCAGTACTTC.

There are a few counts of this clonotype. The chain couples TRBV28 to TRBJ1-5; D not certain. Trimming pared 8 bases from V and 4 bases from J, leaving 18 bases between. Per the germline V gene, CDR1 is MDHEN and CDR2 is SYDVKM. The CDR3 has 15 amino acids. CDR3 bases: TGTGCCAGCGGACCTGGCTTCAAAGGTAATCAGCCCCAGCATTTT. It is translated as CASGPGFKGNQPQHF. The entire variable domain, with the rest obtained from reference TRBV28 and TRBJ1-5, is as follows: DVKVTQSSRYLVKRTGEKVFLECVQDMDHENMFWYRQDPGLGLRLIYFSYDVKMKEKGDIPEGYSVSREKKERFSLILESASTNQTSMYLCASGPGFKGNQPQHFGDGTRLSIL.

Many counts were recorded for this clonotype. This chain uses TRBV11-2 with TRBJ2-4; 7 bases agree with TRBD1. Germline CDR1 SGHAT, CDR2 FQNNGV. This CDR3 is 13 amino acids long. V was clipped by 1 base and J by 6 bases; unmatched bases: 0. This chain's CDR3 is CASSLGQGNIQYF. The CDR3 DNA follows: TGTGCCAGCAGCTTAGGACAGGGAAACATTCAGTACTTC.

In its sample, this clonotype ranks as medium-sized. CDR3: CAILAGTADTQYF. DNA of the CDR3: TGTGCCATCCTAGCGGGGACGGCAGATACGCAGTATTTT. The genes are TRBV10-3 and TRBJ2-3, with 9 nucleotides matching TRBD2. V lost 8 bases to trimming and J lost 4 bases; unmatched junction nucleotides: 4. Germline V gene sequence: CDR1 ENHRY, CDR2 SYGVKD. This CDR3 is built from 13 residues.

As regards this clonotype: A much larger clone differs from this one at a single base, so this may be a read error. The chain recombines TRBV14 with TRBJ2-1; no definite D call. The germline V gene has CDR1 SGHDN and CDR2 FVKESK. The CDR3 is 15 residues long. V was pared by 3 bases and J by 8 bases, with 17 bases between. The DNA for the CDR3 is TGTGCCAGCAGCCACCAGCTCAGGCCCTTTGATGAGCAGTTCTTC. Amino acid sequence: CASSHQLRPFDEQFF.

This clonotype was picked up many times. The chain is built from TRBV7-3 and TRBJ2-1; 9 nucleotides line up with TRBD2. The CDR3 runs 16 residues. V shed 1 base and J 9 bases; nucleotides not matched to a gene: 10. Germline CDR1 is SGHTA and CDR2 is FQGTGA. CDR3 residues: CASSLIGAGGYVEQFF. The CDR3 nucleotides are TGTGCCAGCAGCTTAATCGGGGCGGGAGGGTATGTTGAGCAGTTCTTC.

CDR3 in amino acids: CATSDFRDRVEKLFF. The CDR3 nucleotides read TGTGCCACCAGTGATTTCCGGGACAGGGTTGAAAAACTGTTTTTT. The genes are TRBV24-1 and TRBJ1-4; 9 nucleotides match TRBD1. This CDR3 has 15 amino acids. Germline trimming cut 1 base from V and 7 bases from J; bases unmatched to any gene: 3. Per germline, CDR1 KGHDR and CDR2 SFDVKD.

Many counts were recorded for this clonotype. The chain carries TRBV6-2 or TRBV6-3 and TRBJ1-2; TRBD1 agrees at 10 bases. The CDR3 covers 14 residues. With 2 bases clipped from V and 6 bases from J, the junction kept 3 bases outside the gene matches. CDR1 is MNHEY, CDR2 SVGEGT, per germline. The CDR3, as DNA: TGTGCCAGCAGTTACCCGACAGGGGGCCATGGCTACACCTTC. It translates to CASSYPTGGHGYTF.

This rearrangement joins TRBV5-5 to TRBJ2-1; D may be TRBD2 (5 bases). Looked up from germline, CDR1 is SGHKS and CDR2 is YYEKEE (reference sequence). V was trimmed by 2 bases and J by 7 bases, leaving 16 bases between them. The CDR3 totals 15 residues. The CDR3 coding sequence is TGTGCCAGCAGCTTAAGTTCGAGGGCAACGAATGAGCAGTTCTTC. Translation gives CASSLSSRATNEQFF.